The source of this T cell receptor beta chain is a study of CD8+ T cells in alopecia areata. Overall study: The drug, oral tofacitinib, was given to treated patients at 5 to 10 mg twice daily. Treatment with tofacitinib (6 to 18 months) was followed by 6 months off drug. Study-wide findings and caveats: Elevated clonality characterized lesional scalp relative to normal scalp, particularly in alopecia totalis/universalis.

As the sequencing template, cDNA was produced by extracting RNA and reverse transcribing it. Method: immunoSEQ multiplex PCR; TCRdb's copy keeps in-frame clones and lacks some. The table shows over 85,000 clones, with about 45% occurring only once. The study team obtained lesional scalp punch biopsies and peripheral blood from alopecia areata patients. This clone came up a few times. The antigen is undetermined. Sequenced: CD4+ T cells sorted from blood. The TCR sequence derives from a human donor with alopecia areata.

The CDR3 is CSVDPGQGARNTGELFF. The CDR3 DNA is TGCAGCGTTGACCCGGGACAGGGGGCACGGAACACCGGGGAGCTGTTTTTT. The genes are TRBV29-1 and TRBJ2-2, with TRBD1 matching over 12 bases. The V gene's germline CDR1 is SQVTM and CDR2 ANQGSEA. With V trimmed by 3 bases and J by 1 base, 6 bases remained unmatched. This CDR3 contains 17 residues.